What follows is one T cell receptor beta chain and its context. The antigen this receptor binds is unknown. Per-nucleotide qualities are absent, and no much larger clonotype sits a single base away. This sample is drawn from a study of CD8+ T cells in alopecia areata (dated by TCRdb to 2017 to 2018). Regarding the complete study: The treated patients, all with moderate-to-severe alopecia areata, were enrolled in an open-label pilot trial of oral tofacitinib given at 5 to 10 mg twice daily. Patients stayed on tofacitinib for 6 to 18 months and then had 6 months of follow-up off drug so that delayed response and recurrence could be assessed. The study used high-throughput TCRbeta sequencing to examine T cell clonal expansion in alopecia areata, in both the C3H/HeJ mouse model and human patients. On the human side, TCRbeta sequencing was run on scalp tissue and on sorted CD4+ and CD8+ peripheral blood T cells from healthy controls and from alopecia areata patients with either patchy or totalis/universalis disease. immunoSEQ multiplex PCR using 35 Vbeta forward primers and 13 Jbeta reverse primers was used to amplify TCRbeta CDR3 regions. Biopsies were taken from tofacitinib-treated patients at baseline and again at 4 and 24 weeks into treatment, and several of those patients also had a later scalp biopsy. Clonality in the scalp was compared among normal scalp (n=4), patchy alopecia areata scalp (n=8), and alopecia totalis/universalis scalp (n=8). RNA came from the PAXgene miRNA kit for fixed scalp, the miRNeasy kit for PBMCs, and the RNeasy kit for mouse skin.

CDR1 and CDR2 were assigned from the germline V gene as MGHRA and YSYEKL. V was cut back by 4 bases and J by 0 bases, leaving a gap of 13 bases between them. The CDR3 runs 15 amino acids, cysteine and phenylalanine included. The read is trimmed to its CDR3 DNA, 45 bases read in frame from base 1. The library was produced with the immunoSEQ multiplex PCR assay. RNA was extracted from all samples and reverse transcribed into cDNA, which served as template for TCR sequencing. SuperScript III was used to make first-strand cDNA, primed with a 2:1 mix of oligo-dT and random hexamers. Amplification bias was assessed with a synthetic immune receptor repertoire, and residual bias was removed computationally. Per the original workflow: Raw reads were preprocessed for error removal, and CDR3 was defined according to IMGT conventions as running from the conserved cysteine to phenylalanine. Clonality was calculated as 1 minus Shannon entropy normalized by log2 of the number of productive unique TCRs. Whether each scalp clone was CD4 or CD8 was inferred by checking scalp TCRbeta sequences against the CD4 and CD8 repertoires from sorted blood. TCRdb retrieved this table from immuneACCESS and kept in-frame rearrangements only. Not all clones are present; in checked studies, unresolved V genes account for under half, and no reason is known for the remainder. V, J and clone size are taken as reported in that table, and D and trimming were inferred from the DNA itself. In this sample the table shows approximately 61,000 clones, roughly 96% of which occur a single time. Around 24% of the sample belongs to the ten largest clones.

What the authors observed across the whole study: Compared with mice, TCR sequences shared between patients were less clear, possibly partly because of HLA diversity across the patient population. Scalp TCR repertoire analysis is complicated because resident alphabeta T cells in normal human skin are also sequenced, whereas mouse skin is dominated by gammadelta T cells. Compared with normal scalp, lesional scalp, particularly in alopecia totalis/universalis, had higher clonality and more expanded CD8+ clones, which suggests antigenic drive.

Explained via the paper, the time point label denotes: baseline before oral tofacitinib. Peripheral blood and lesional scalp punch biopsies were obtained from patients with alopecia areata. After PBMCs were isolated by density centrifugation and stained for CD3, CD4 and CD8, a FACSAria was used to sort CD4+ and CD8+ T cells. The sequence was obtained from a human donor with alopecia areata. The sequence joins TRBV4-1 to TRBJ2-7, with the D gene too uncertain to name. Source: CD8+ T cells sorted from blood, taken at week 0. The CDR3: CASSPGPVSSYEQYF. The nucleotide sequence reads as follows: TGCGCCAGCAGCCCAGGACCGGTCAGCTCCTACGAGCAGTACTTC.